Listed below are T cell receptor beta chains from one sample, sequenced in a study of PD-L1 blockade in urothelial cancer. The repertoire was sequenced with immunoSEQ multiplex PCR; TCRdb's copy has only in-frame clones and lacks some. Of fewer than 50,000 clones in the sample, roughly nine tenths were seen once. The input for sequencing was PBMCs, taken around atezolizumab (anti-PD-L1) treatment. The receptors originated from a man between 65 and 85 years old with urothelial cancer. CDR3s include the opening cysteine and the closing phenylalanine or tryptophan. D genes are given only for firm matches. Expanded clones get a size class; other rows say once, few or many, or leave the size out.

TRBV6-6,.,11,TRBD2,TRBJ2-1,TGTGCCGGGGGGGATCGCGGTGAGCAGTTCTTC,CAGGDRGEQFF
TRBV18,.,17,.,TRBJ1-2,TGTGCCAGCTCACCACCCGTGTTCGGGGGGCGAGGCTATGGCTACACCTTC,CASSPPVFGGRGYGYTF
TRBV2,.,14,.,TRBJ2-5,TGTGCCAGCAGTGTCCCGACAGACCAAGAGACCCAGTACTTC,CASSVPTDQETQYF
TRBV5-1,.,14,TRBD1,TRBJ1-1,TGCGCCAGCAGCTTAGGGACAGAGAACACTGAAGCTTTCTTT,CASSLGTENTEAFF
TRBV9,.,15,.,TRBJ2-7,TGTGCCAGCAGCGTAGCGGTGGGAGTTGGATACGAGCAGTACTTC,CASSVAVGVGYEQYF
TRBV4-1,once,17,.,TRBJ2-7,TGCGCCAGCAGCCAAGACCCGTCCCCAGGGGGGAGGTACGAGCAGTACTTC,CASSQDPSPGGRYEQYF
TRBV29-1,.,15,.,TRBJ2-3,TGCAGCGCCTCTTCGGGAGGGGGCTCCACAGATACGCAGTATTTT,CSASSGGGSTDTQYF
TRBV19,.,12,.,TRBJ2-1,TGTGCCAGTAGTATAGGGGGGGATGAGCAGTTCTTC,CASSIGGDEQFF
TRBV18,.,16,TRBD1,TRBJ1-5,TGTGCCAGCTCACCCAGACAGGGGAAGACGGTAGAGCCCCAGCATTTT,CASSPRQGKTVEPQHF
TRBV9,once,14,.,TRBJ2-3,TGTGCCAGCAGCGTAGCTCTCCGGGCAGATACGCAGTATTTT,CASSVALRADTQYF
TRBV9,.,16,TRBD2,TRBJ2-3,TGTGCCAGCAGCGTAGCTGCGGGAGGCAACACAGATACGCAGTATTTT,CASSVAAGGNTDTQYF
TRBV18,.,14,.,TRBJ2-5,TGTGCCAGCTCACCATTAGGGGCCGGGGAGACCCAGTACTTC,CASSPLGAGETQYF
TRBV5-1,.,16,TRBD2,TRBJ2-2,TGCGCCAGCAGCCGCGATGCGGGACTAGGAGCCGGGGAGCTGTTTTTT,CASSRDAGLGAGELFF
TRBV28,.,12,.,TRBJ1-1,TGTGCCAGCAGTCCACCAACCTTTCAGGCTTTCTTT,CASSPPTFQAFF
TRBV6-1,.,14,.,TRBJ2-5,TGTGCCAGCAACCCAACCCCCGTTCAGGAGACCCAGTACTTC,CASNPTPVQETQYF
TRBV5-8,.,15,.,TRBJ2-1,TGTGCCAGCAGCTTGGGTACAGGGCCCAGCCATGAGCAGTTCTTC,CASSLGTGPSHEQFF
TRBV27,.,16,TRBD2,TRBJ2-3,TGTGCCAGCAGTTTAGGGAGGGGCCTAAGCACAGATACGCAGTATTTT,CASSLGRGLSTDTQYF
TRBV2,.,16,TRBD2,TRBJ2-1,TGTGCCAGCAGTAAGGGGACTAGCGGGAGCAACAATGAGCAGTTCTTC,CASSKGTSGSNNEQFF
TRBV5-1,.,16,TRBD1,TRBJ2-3,TGCGCCAGCAGCCCCGGGACAGGGATCGGGACAGATACGCAGTATTTT,CASSPGTGIGTDTQYF
TRBV6-1,.,14,.,TRBJ2-2,TGTGCCAGCAGTGGGGGAACTAGTACCGGGGAGCTGTTTTTT,CASSGGTSTGELFF
TRBV6-6,.,16,TRBD2,TRBJ2-1,TGTGCCAGCAGTTACAACGCGGGAGGGAGGTACAATGAGCAGTTCTTC,CASSYNAGGRYNEQFF
TRBV5-1,.,15,.,TRBJ1-4,TGCGCCAGCAGCTTGGCCGGGGGTACTAATGAAAAACTGTTTTTT,CASSLAGGTNEKLFF
TRBV27,.,15,TRBD1,TRBJ2-7,TGTGCCAGCAGTGGATTAGGACAGGGTAGAAACGAGCAGTACTTC,CASSGLGQGRNEQYF
TRBV5-5,.,17,TRBD1,TRBJ2-5,TGTGCCAGCAGCTTGGGGGTAGGGCAGGGGGCGCGGGAGACCCAGTACTTC,CASSLGVGQGARETQYF
TRBV6-1,.,15,.,TRBJ1-5,TGTGCCAGCATGGCAGGTCCGGTTAGCAATCAGCCCCAGCATTTT,CASMAGPVSNQPQHF
TRBV6-1,.,15,TRBD1,TRBJ2-4,TGTGCCAGCAGTGCCCGGACAGGCCATCAGGGCATTCAGTACTTC,CASSARTGHQGIQYF
TRBV29-1,.,15,TRBD1,TRBJ2-4,TGCAGCGTTGAACTAGGCAGGGGGGCCAAAAACATTCAGTACTTC,CSVELGRGAKNIQYF
TRBV5-4,.,18,.,TRBJ2-2,TGTGCCAGCAGCCGACCGGCGGGATCGCGGAGGGACACCGGGGAGCTGTTTTTT,CASSRPAGSRRDTGELFF
TRBV27,.,13,.,TRBJ2-2,TGTGCCAGCAGTCCCTCGAGGACCGGGGAGCTGTTTTTT,CASSPSRTGELFF
TRBV6-5,few,13,TRBD2,TRBJ2-5,TGTGCCAGCAGCTCTGGACTAGCGGGCCCCCAGTACTTC,CASSSGLAGPQYF
TRBV19,.,13,TRBD1,TRBJ2-1,TGTGCCAGTGGACAGGGGTTTGTCAATGAGCAGTTCTTC,CASGQGFVNEQFF
TRBV19,once,13,TRBD1,TRBJ2-2,TGTGCCACCCGGACAGGCTACACCGGGGAGCTGTTTTTT,CATRTGYTGELFF
TRBV6-5,.,12,TRBD1,TRBJ2-5,TGTGCCAGCAGTGGACAGGGAGAGACCCAGTACTTC,CASSGQGETQYF
TRBV7-9,.,15,.,TRBJ2-1,TGTGCCAGCAGCCCAGACTCTAGGGGGTCGAATGAGCAGTTCTTC,CASSPDSRGSNEQFF
TRBV5-1,once,14,.,TRBJ2-5,TGCGCCAGCAGCCCCGGGGGACAGTTGGAGACCCAGTACTTC,CASSPGGQLETQYF
TRBV14,once,15,TRBD2,TRBJ2-2,TGTGCCAGCAGCCAACTAGCGGGAGCCACCGGGGAGCTGTTTTTT,CASSQLAGATGELFF
TRBV7-9,.,14,TRBD1,TRBJ2-5,TGTGCCAGCAGAAAGGGACAGGGGGGAGAGACCCAGTACTTC,CASRKGQGGETQYF
TRBV19,.,15,TRBD2,TRBJ2-7,TGTGCCAGTAGTATAGTGCCTAGCGGGATCCACGAGCAGTACTTC,CASSIVPSGIHEQYF
TRBV18,.,17,.,TRBJ1-4,TGTGCCAGCTCACCCCTTAATGCGGGGCCGGGGCGTGAAAAACTGTTTTTT,CASSPLNAGPGREKLFF
TRBV6-1,.,11,TRBD1,TRBJ2-7,TGTGCCAGCAACAGGGGCAACGAGCAGTACTTC,CASNRGNEQYF
TRBV6-5,.,15,TRBD1,TRBJ2-7,TGTGCCAGCAGCCGCTGGTGGGACAGGGATTCCGAGCAGTACTTC,CASSRWWDRDSEQYF